This T cell receptor beta chain was sequenced for a study of blood T cell repertoires in COVID-19 (dated by TCRdb to about 2020). For the study in its entirety: Samples from collaborators originated in the United States, Italy and Spain and spanned both the acute and convalescent phases of COVID-19. The dataset comprised deeply sampled blood TCRbeta repertoires from subjects exposed to, actively infected with, or recovered from COVID-19. The prospective study material was composed of cDNA or gDNA derived from T cells, B-cell-depleted T cells, or PBMCs. The repertoires were released in a freely available public database intended as a resource for research on the immune response to SARS-CoV-2. The sample metadata nearly always contained a de-identified subject ID, COVID-19 status, age in years and sex. Samples were obtained from the ongoing ImmuneRACE study (first 160 participants) and from 1,254 subjects provided by 6 global collaborators. Where available, HLA class I and class II types were taken from metadata supplied by the sample provider and were not determined by assay-based typing.

TCRbeta CDR3 regions were amplified from genomic DNA using the immunoSEQ Assay, a bias-controlled multiplex PCR. As for the authors' bioinformatics: Nucleated cell counts per sample were estimated from amplification of reference gene primers within the assay. To quantify the absolute abundance of each unique TCRbeta CDR3 rearrangement, sequence reads were collapsed and filtered. For each sample, productive Simpson clonality was calculated as the square root of Simpson's diversity index over productive rearrangements. The clones in this table, taken by TCRdb from immuneACCESS, are in-frame only. Not every clone is retained; where verified, under half of the shortfall comes from an unresolved V gene, and the cause of the rest is unknown. Clonal size and the V and J genes are those of that table, whereas D and trimming came from the DNA. In this sample the table shows 250,000 to 300,000 clones, around 90% of which occur a single time. Under 0.95% of the sample comes from the top ten.

The investigation overall reported the following: How much clinical and demographic metadata was included differed by source and by participant, and the metadata was provided uncurated.

This clone was observed once. Its specific antigen is unknown. Nothing much larger sits one base from this clone, and base qualities are not available. Whole blood was collected in K2EDTA tubes by collaborating institutions according to the institutions' own protocols. Collaborator samples were shipped for TCRbeta analysis as frozen whole blood, isolated PBMCs, or DNA extracted from either sample type. The clonotype originates from a woman aged 30 to 39 with acute or convalescent COVID-19. Sequencing was done on a sample of peripheral blood.

In nucleotides, the sequence is TGTGCCAGCAGTGCAGGGGCATGGAGGTCGACTGAAGCTTTCTTT. Translated, it gives CASSAGAWRSTEAFF. The V and J segments used are TRBV2 and TRBJ1-1; tentative D gene TRBD1, with 6 bases matching. The germline V gene provides CDR1 SNHLY and CDR2 FYNNEI. There are 15 amino acids in the CDR3, from cysteine to phenylalanine inclusive. Only the CDR3 part of the read is kept: 45 bases, read in frame from the first base. V lost 4 bases and J lost 5 bases; the stretch between them is 17 bases long.